The 2 T cell receptor beta chains below come from one sample, sequenced in a study of human T cells and chemical hapten exposure. TCRdb ran MiXCR on the RACE reads and lists one entry per CDR3 protein. Altogether about 340,000 distinct CDR3 sequences are present, approximately 6.3% being singletons, with the ten largest covering 8.4%. The time point here: patch test 1, 2 weeks after DPC sensitization. Treatment of the sample: therapeutic diphenylcyclopropenone sensitization with weekly scalp DPC. This material consisted of whole blood, taken in connection with sensitization to the hapten diphenylcyclopropenone (DPC). These TCRs come from a woman aged 18-29 years with alopecia areata. Some clones in this sample may be carry-over from other donors' samples.

The chain carries TRBV3-1 and TRBJ2-7; no clear D gene. The germline gives CDR1 LGHDT, CDR2 YNNKEL (reference sequence). Trimming took 6 bases from V and 6 from J, leaving 9 bases between them. The CDR3 runs 11 residues. This CDR3 is CASRAAGEQYF. The CDR3 region has the DNA TGTGCCAGCAGGGCGGCCGGCGAGCAGTACTTC.

This clonotype was counted ten times or more. The chain uses TRBV6-5 and TRBJ2-7; 8 bases are shared with TRBD2. Germline CDR1 reads MNHEY; CDR2 reads SVGAGI. V gave up 2 bases and J gave up 3 bases; unmatched junction bases: 6. The CDR3 contains 15 residues. The CDR3 reads CASSYSGGDSYEQYF. For the CDR3, the DNA is TGTGCCAGCAGTTACAGCGGGGGAGATAGCTACGAGCAGTACTTC.